The present TCR beta chain was sequenced within a study of technical replicates of blood from a few donors. Using immunoSEQ multiplex PCR, the repertoire was profiled, and TCRdb retains in-frame clones only, with some absent. The top ten clones hold 5.1% of a sample with about 63,000 clones, around 87% of them seen once. Unmatched junction bases numbered 11, after V lost 2 bases and J lost 7 bases. This CDR3 has 16 amino acids. Germline V lookup: CDR1 MRHNA, CDR2 SNTAGT. V usage is TRBV6-4 and J usage is TRBJ2-1, with 7 positions matching TRBD2. The sequencing sample was made of PBMCs. The TCR sequence derives from a human donor in good health. Some clones in this sample may be carry-over from other donors' samples. As DNA, the CDR3 is TGTGCCAGCAGTGACGGTCAGGGAGGGCCCGGGAATGAGCAGTTCTTC. This codes for CASSDGQGGPGNEQFF.